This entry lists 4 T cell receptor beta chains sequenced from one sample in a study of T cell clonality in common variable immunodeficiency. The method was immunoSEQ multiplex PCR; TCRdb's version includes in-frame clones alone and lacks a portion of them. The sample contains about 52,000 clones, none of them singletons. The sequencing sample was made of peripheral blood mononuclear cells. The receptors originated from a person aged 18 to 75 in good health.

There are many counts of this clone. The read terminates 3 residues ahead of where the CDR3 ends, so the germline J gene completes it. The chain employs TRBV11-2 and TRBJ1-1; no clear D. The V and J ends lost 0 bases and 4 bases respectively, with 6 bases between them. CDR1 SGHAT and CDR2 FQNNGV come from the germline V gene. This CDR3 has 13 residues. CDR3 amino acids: CASSLDQATEAFF. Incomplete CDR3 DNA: TGTGCCAGCAGCTTAGATCAAGCCACTGAA.

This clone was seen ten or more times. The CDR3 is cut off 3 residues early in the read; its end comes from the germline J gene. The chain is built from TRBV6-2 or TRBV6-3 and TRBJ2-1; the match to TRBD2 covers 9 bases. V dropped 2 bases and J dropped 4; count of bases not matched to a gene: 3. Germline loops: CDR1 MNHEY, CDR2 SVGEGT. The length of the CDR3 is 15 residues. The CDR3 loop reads CASSYRAGGYNEQFF. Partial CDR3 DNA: TGTGCCAGCAGTTACCGGGCGGGAGGGTACAATGAG.

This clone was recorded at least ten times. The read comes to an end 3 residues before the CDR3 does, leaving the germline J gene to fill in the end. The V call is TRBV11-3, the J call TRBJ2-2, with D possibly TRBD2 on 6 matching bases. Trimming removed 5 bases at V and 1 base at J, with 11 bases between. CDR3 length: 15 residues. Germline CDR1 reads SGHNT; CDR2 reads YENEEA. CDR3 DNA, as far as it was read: TGTGCCAGCAGCAGGGGACTGGTGAACACCGGGGAG. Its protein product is CASSRGLVNTGE. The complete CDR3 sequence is CASSRGLVNTGELFF.

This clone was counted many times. CDR3 sequence reads: CASKAGASTDTQYF. The CDR3 DNA, read in part, is TGTGCCAGTAAGGCGGGAGCCAGCACAGATACG. The chain is built from TRBV19 and TRBJ2-3; 7 nucleotides line up with TRBD2. With the read ending 3 residues before the CDR3 end, the germline J gene is used to fill in that end. From germline, CDR1 is LNHDA and CDR2 SQIVND (reference sequence). The CDR3 consists of 14 residues. Germline trimming cut 7 bases from V and 0 bases from J; bases unmatched to any gene: 4.